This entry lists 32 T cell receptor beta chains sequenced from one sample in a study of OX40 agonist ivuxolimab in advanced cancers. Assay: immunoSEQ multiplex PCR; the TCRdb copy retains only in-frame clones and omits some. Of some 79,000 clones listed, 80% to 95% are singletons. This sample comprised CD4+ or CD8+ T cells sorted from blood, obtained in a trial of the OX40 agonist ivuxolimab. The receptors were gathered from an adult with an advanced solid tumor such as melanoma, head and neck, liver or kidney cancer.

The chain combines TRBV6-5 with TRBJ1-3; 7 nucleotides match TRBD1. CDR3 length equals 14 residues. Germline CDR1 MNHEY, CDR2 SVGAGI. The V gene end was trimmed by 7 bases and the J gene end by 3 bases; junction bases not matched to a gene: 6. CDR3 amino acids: CASKAGGSGNTIYF. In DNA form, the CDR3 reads TGTGCCAGCAAAGCAGGGGGTAGTGGAAACACCATATATTTT.

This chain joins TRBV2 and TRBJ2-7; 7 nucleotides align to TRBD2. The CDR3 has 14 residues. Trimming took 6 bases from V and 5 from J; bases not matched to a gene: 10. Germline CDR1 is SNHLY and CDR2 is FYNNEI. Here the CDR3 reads CASRLDLGGDEQYF. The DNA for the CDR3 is TGTGCCAGCAGGTTAGACCTTGGGGGGGACGAGCAGTACTTC.

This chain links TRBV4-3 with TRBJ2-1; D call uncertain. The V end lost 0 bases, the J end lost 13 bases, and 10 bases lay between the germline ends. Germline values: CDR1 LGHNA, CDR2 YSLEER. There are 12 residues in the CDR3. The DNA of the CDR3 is TGCGCCAGCAGCCAAGATTTAAGGACCCAGTTCTTC. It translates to CASSQDLRTQFF.

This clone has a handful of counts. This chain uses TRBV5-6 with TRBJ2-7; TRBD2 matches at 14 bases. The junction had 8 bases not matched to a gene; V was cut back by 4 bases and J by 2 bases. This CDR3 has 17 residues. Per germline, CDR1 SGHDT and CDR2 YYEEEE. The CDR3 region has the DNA TGTGCCAGCAGCCCCTGGACTAGCGGGAGGATAACCTACGAGCAGTACTTC. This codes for CASSPWTSGRITYEQYF.

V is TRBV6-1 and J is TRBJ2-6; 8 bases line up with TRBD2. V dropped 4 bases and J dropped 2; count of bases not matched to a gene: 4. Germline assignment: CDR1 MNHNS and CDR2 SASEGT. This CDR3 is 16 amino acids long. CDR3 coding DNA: TGTGCCAGCAGTGGGGGACTAGTAGCTGGGGCCAACGTCCTGACTTTC. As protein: CASSGGLVAGANVLTF.

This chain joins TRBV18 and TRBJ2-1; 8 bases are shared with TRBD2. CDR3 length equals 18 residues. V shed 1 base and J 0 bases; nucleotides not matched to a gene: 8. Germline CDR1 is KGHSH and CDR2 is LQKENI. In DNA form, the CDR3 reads TGTGCCAGCTCACCACTAAGGACTAGCCCGAGCTCCTACAATGAGCAGTTCTTC. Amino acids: CASSPLRTSPSSYNEQFF.

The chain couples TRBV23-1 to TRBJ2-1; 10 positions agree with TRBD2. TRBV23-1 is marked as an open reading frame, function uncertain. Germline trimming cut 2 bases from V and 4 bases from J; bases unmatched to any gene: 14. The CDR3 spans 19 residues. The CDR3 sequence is CASSQTRVTSGKKYNEQFF. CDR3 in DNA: TGCGCCAGCAGTCAAACCCGGGTCACTAGCGGGAAAAAATACAATGAGCAGTTCTTC.

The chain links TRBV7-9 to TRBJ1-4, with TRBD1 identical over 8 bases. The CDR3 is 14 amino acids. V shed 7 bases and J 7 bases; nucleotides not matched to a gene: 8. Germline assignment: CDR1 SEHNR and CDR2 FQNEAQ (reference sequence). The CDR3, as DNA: TGTGCCAGCAAAGGACAGGGACGCTCTGAAAAACTGTTTTTT. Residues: CASKGQGRSEKLFF.

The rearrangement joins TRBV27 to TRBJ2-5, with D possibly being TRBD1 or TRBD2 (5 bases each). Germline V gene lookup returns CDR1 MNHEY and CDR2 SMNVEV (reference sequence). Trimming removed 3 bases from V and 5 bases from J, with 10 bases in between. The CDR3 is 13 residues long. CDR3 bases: TGTGCCAGCAGTTTTACTTGGGGGGAGACCCAGTACTTC. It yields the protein CASSFTWGETQYF.

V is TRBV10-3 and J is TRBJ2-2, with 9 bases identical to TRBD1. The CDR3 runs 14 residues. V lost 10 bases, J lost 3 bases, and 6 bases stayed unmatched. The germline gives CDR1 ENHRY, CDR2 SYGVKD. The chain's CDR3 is CATIRDRDTGELFF. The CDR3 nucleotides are TGTGCCACCATCCGGGACAGGGACACCGGGGAGCTGTTTTTT.

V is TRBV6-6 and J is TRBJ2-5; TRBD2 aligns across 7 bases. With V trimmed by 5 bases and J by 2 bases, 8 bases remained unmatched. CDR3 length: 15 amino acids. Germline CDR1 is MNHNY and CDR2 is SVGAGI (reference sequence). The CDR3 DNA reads TGTGCCAGCAGTCGGTCCGAGGGACTACAAGAGACCCAGTACTTC. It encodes CASSRSEGLQETQYF.

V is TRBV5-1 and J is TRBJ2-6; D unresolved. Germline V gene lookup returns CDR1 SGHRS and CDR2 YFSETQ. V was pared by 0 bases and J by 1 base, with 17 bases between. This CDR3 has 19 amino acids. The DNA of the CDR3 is TGCGCCAGCAGCTTGGGCCGTGTGCCAGCGCAGTCTGGGGCCAACGTCCTGACTTTC. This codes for CASSLGRVPAQSGANVLTF.

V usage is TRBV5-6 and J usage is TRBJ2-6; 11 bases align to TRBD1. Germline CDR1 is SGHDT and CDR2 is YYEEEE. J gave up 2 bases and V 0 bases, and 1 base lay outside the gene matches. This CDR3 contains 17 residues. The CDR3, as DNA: TGTGCCAGCAGCTTGGGGACAGGGGGCGCTGGGGCCAACGTCCTGACTTTC. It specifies CASSLGTGGAGANVLTF. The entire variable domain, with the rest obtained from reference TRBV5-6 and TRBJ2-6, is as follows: DAGVTQSPTHLIKTRGQQVTLRCSPKSGHDTVSWYQQALGQGPQFIFQYYEEEERQRGNFPDRFSGHQFPNYSSELNVNALLLGDSALYLCASSLGTGGAGANVLTFGAGSRLTVL.

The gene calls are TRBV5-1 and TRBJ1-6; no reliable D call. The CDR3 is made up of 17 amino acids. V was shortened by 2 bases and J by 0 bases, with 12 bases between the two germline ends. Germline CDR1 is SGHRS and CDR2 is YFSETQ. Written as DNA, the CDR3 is TGCGCCAGCAGCTTTTCCGGGAAAAGCTCCTATAATTCACCCCTCCACTTT. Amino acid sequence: CASSFSGKSSYNSPLHF.

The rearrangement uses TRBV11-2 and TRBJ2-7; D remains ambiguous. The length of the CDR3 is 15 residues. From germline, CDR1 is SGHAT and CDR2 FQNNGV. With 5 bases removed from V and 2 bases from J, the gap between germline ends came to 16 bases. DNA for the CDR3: TGTGCCAGCAGCAACGACCGACATCCTACCTACGAGCAGTACTTC. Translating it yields CASSNDRHPTYEQYF.

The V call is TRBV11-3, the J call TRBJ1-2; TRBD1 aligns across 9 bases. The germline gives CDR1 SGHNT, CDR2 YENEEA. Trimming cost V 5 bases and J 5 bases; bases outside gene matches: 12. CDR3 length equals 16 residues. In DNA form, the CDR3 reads TGTGCCAGCAGCAGCCGGGACAGGGTTTATAGTTATGGCTACACCTTC. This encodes CASSSRDRVYSYGYTF.

The CDR3 loop reads CASSIGGDRETQYF. CDR3 bases: TGTGCCAGTAGTATCGGAGGGGATAGGGAGACCCAGTACTTC. The chain is built from TRBV19 and TRBJ2-5; possible D gene TRBD2, 6 bases. CDR1 and CDR2 from the germline V gene are LNHDA and SQIVND (reference sequence). V gave up 3 bases and J gave up 5 bases, with 13 bases separating them. This CDR3 is built from 14 residues.

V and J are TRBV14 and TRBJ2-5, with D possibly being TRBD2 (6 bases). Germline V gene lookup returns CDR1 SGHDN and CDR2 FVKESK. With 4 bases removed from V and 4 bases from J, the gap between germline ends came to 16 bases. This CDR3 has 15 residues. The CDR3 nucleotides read TGTGCCAGCAGCCTAATGTCTTGGAGGGGAGAGACCCAGTACTTC. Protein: CASSLMSWRGETQYF.

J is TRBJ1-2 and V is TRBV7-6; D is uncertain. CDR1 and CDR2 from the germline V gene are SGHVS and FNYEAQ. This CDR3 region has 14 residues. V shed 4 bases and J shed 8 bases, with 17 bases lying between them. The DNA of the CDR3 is TGTGCCAGCAGCTCCACCACAAGTCCGGGAGGCTACACCTTC. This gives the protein CASSSTTSPGGYTF. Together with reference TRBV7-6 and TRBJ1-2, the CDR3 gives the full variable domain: GAGVSQSPRYKVTKRGQDVALRCDPISGHVSLYWYRQALGQGPEFLTYFNYEAQQDKSGLPNDRFSAERPEGSISTLTIQRTEQRDSAMYRCASSSTTSPGGYTFGSGTRLTVV.

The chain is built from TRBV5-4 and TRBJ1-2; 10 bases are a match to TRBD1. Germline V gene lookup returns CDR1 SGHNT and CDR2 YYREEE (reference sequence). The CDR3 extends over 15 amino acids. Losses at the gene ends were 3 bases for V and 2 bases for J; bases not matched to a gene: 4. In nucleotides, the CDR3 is TGTGCCAGCAGCTCAGCGGGACAGGGGAACTATGGCTACACCTTC. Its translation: CASSSAGQGNYGYTF.

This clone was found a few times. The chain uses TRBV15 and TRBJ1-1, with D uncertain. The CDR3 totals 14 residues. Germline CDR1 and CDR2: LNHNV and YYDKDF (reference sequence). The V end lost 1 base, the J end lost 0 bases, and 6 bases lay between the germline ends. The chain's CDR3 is CATSRGHMNTEAFF. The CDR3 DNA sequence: TGTGCCACCAGCAGAGGACACATGAACACTGAAGCTTTCTTT.

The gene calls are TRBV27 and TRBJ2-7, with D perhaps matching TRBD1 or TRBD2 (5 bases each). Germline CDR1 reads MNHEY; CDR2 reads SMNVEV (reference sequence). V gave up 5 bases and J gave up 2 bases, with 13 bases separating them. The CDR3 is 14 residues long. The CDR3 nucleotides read TGTGCCAGCAGTACCCGGGACGGGGCCTACGAGCAGTACTTC. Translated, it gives CASSTRDGAYEQYF.

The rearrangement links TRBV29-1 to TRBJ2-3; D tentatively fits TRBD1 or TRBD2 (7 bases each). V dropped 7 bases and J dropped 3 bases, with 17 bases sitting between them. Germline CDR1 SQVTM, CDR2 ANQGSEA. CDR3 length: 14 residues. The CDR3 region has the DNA TGCAGCGAGGGGGCTAGCGGAACGACAGATACGCAGTATTTT. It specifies CSEGASGTTDTQYF.

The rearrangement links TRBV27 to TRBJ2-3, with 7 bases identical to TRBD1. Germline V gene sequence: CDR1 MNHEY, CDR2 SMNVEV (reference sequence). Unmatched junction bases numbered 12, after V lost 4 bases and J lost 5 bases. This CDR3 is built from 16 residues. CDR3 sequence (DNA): TGTGCCAGCAGTTCTGACAGGGTTAGGAGCGGAGATACGCAGTATTTT. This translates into CASSSDRVRSGDTQYF.

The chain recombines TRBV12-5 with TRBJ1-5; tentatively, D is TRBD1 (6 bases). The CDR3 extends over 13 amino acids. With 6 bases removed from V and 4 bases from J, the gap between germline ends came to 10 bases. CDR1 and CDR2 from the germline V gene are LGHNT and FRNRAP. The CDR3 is CASGDRINQPQHF. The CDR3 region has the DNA TGTGCTAGTGGGGACAGAATTAATCAGCCCCAGCATTTT.

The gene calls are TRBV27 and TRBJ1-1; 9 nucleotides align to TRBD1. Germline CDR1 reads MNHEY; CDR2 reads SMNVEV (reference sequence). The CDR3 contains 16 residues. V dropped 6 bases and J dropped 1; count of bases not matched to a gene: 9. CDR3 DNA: TGTGCCAGCAGGGCCACAGGGGGCTTGGGGAACACTGAAGCTTTCTTT. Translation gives CASRATGGLGNTEAFF.

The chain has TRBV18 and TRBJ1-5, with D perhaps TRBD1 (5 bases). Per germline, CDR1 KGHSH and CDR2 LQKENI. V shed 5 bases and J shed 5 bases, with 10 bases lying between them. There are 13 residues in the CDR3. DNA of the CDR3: TGTGCCAGCTCAAGCCTAGGGGATCAGCCCCAGCATTTT. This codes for CASSSLGDQPQHF.

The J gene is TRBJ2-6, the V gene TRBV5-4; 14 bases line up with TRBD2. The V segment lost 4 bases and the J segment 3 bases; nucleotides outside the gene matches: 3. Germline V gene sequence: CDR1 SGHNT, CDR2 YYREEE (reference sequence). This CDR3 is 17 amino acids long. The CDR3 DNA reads TGTGCCAGCAGCCCGGGACTAGCGGGAGTTGGGGCCAACGTCCTGACTTTC. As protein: CASSPGLAGVGANVLTF.

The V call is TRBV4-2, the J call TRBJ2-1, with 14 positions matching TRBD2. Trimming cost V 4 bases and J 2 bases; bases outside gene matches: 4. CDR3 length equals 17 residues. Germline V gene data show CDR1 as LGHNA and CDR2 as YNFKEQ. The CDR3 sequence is CASSPGLAGVPYNEQFF. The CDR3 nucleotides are TGTGCCAGCAGCCCGGGACTAGCGGGAGTCCCCTACAATGAGCAGTTCTTC.

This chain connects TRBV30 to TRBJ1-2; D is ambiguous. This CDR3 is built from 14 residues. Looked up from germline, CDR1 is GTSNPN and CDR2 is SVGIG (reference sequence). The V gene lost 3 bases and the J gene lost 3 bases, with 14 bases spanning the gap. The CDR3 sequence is CAWRTERHDYGYTF. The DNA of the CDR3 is TGTGCCTGGAGAACGGAGAGACATGACTATGGCTACACCTTC.

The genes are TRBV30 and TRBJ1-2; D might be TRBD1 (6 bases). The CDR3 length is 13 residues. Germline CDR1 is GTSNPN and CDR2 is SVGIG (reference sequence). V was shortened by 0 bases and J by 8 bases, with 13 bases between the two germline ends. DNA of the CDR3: TGTGCCTGGAGTGTGCGGGGGGCGGGGGGCTACACCTTC. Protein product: CAWSVRGAGGYTF.

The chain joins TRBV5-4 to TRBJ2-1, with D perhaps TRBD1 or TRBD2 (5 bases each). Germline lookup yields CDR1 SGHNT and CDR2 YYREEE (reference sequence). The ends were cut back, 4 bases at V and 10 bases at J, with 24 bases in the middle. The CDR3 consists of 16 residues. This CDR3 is CASSPPEGRITIEQFF. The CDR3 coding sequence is TGTGCCAGCAGCCCCCCCGAGGGGAGAATAACGATCGAGCAGTTCTTC.